The rows below give T cell receptor beta chains drawn from one sample of a study of blood T cells in healthy people across ages. TCRdb re-called the 5' RACE reads through MiXCR, storing one row per CDR3 protein. The sample contains around 1,800,000 distinct CDR3 sequences, 35% to 50% of which appear only once. Sequenced input: blood. The source of these receptors is a human donor in good health. Each CDR3 is given without its conserved first and last residue.

>TRBV3-1|TRBJ1-1
ASSQFGDGEAF
>TRBV12-3/TRBV12-4|TRBJ1-2
ASSYPFSYGYT
>TRBV14|TRBJ1-2
ASSHAKGLNYGYT
>TRBV6-5|TRBJ1-4
ASSLTVATNEKLF
>TRBV7-3|TRBJ2-4
ASSGGQGRYNEQY
>TRBV28|NA
AGSWKGLRVYEQY
>TRBV6-1|TRBJ1-5
ASSESPLGNQPQH
>TRBV20-1|TRBJ1-5
SARGTGSLYSNQPQH
>TRBV20-1|TRBJ1-2
SARRQGDYGCT
>TRBV12-3/TRBV12-4|TRBJ2-1
ASSLATGGPYNEQF
>TRBV7-2|TRBJ2-5
ASSVTGLQETQY
>TRBV29-1|TRBJ2-1
SVEDLFGNYNEQF
>TRBV15|TRBJ2-1
ATRAGLREVNEQF
>TRBV12-3/TRBV12-4|TRBJ2-5
ASSLGGGIQLKQETQY
>TRBV12-3/TRBV12-4|TRBJ1-2
ASSSGQGDGYT
>TRBV20-1|TRBJ2-1
SARDVANSYNEQF
>TRBV20-1|TRBJ1-2
SAGGGQKKDGYT
>TRBV4-3|TRBJ2-2
ASSQEEARVAGELF
>TRBV20-1|TRBJ1-5
SARDPGGQPQH
>TRBV28|TRBJ2-1
AGTSSRTVSYNEQF
>TRBV4-1|TRBJ1-1
ASSQDTTGSRTEAF
>TRBV29-1|TRBJ2-6
SVHRFSEANVLT
>TRBV5-1|TRBJ2-6
ASSPGQTGANVRT
>TRBV5-1|TRBJ2-6
ASSFVGGTGANVLT
>TRBV20-1|TRBJ2-3
SATEGGDLTDTQY
>TRBV5-1|TRBJ1-1
ASSYDRGNAEAF
>TRBV20-1|TRBJ2-3
SARAPISSTDTQY
>TRBV7-6|TRBJ1-4
ASSLDIGYEKLF
>TRBV7-3|TRBJ2-5
ASSLMAGGGETQY
>TRBV7-2|TRBJ1-2
ASSFDRASWIYGYT
>TRBV24-1|TRBJ1-2
ATSDRDSTINYGYT
>TRBV21-1|TRBJ1-2
TSSSNAPRVGYGYT
>TRBV7-2|TRBJ1-2
ASSFVLTGRSDGYT
>TRBV15|TRBJ1-4
ATSRDTENEKLF
>TRBV20-1|TRBJ2-1
SARDFRSDSYNEQF
>TRBV13|TRBJ2-5
ASSLSSWYQETQY
>TRBV20-1|TRBJ2-5
SAKQGGETQY
>TRBV29-1|TRBJ1-2
SVEAYRTYGYT
>TRBV7-2|TRBJ2-4
ASSLEAGLAKNIQY
>TRBV12-3/TRBV12-4|TRBJ2-1
ASSLDRTGGEQF
>TRBV11-1|TRBJ2-4
ASSPIEDLAKNIQY
>TRBV7-9|TRBJ1-4
ASRESDEKLF
>TRBV9|TRBJ1-2
ASSVSFGLGYGYT
>TRBV24-1|TRBJ2-2
ATSDPRGRANTGELF
>TRBV5-5|TRBJ2-1
ASSLAWDRGNEQF
>TRBV4-1|TRBJ2-1
ASSLRGYLNEQF
>TRBV10-3|TRBJ1-2
AIVGRAGDGYT
>TRBV28|TRBJ2-1
ASSLFWVGQGGDDEQF
>TRBV7-2|TRBJ1-5
ASSPRGGGFNQPQH
>TRBV4-1|TRBJ2-3
ASSQRMASTDTQY
>TRBV3-1|TRBJ2-1
AGSQDRYNEQF
>TRBV12-3/TRBV12-4|TRBJ2-4
ASSLSGPRQY
>TRBV28|TRBJ2-3
ASSGQGDTQY